Detailed here is one TCR beta chain. Its antigen has not been determined. Per-base qualities were not stored, and no clone one base away is much larger. This sample is part of a study of beta chain features in type 1 diabetes listed by TCRdb under 2018. Notes on the research overall: Patients and healthy donors did not differ in mean age, gender distribution, total cell number or subset yield. A total of roughly 100,000,000 sorted cells were examined across all samples, and the number of cells per subset was strongly correlated with RNA yield. The study compared the TCRB repertoires of sorted circulating CD4+ T cell subsets in recently diagnosed type 1 diabetes patients with those in matched healthy donors. Regulatory and stem cell-like memory subsets were obtained from only 8 patients and roughly 8 healthy donors, while naive and central memory subsets were obtained from all 28 donors.

The entire isolated RNA was reverse transcribed using the High Capacity cDNA Reverse Transcription Kit, and thus expressed TCRB transcripts were sequenced. Deep immunoSEQ sequencing was applied to naive, central memory and regulatory T cell samples, giving an average of roughly 3.5 million total reads per sample. After sorted cells were lysed in RLT buffer, RNA was extracted with DNase-treated RNeasy Micro or Mini kits, with the choice depending on cell number. Each cell subset was processed separately to prevent cross-contamination, with patient and healthy donor samples processed together. TCRB sequences were amplified from cDNA with the immunoSEQ multiplex PCR, producing 87-bp fragments spanning the CDR3 region. Sequencing of the amplicons was done on the Illumina HiSeq platform. The authors' pipeline ran thus. Synthetic template baselines were used to correct PCR bias computationally, reads within Hamming distance 2 were collapsed, and singletons that could not be merged were discarded. Reads were aligned to IMGT to assign V, D and J genes, CDR3 length, and insertions or deletions at six rearrangement sites. Clonotype counts were normalized to sorted cell number within each subset before computing true diversity and Gini coefficients with the tcR R package. The overlap coefficient, calculated on TCRB nucleotide sequences, was used to measure repertoire sharing. Out-of-frame TCRB sequences from naive cells were analyzed to stand in for the pre-selection repertoire. The table comes from immuneACCESS by way of TCRdb, which keeps in-frame sequences with V and J called. Part of the clones is missing from these tables; in studies checked, under half for an unresolved V gene and the rest for unknown reasons. V, J and clone size were drawn from that table, and D and trimming were deduced from the DNA. This sample comprises over 650,000 clones, 11% to 15% of them detected only once. The ten largest clones represent roughly 0.04% of the sample.

Each donor gave one peripheral blood draw, roughly 110 mL on average, collected into heparinised tubes. Naive, central memory, regulatory and stem cell-like memory CD4+ T cells were sorted on a BD FACSAria II using a panel including CD45RO, CCR7, CD25, CD127, CD95 and CD27. Every sorted population had a purity above 95%. PBMCs were isolated immediately by Lymphoprep density gradient centrifugation and stained directly without culture. So that batch effects would be minimized, each experiment stained and sorted samples in pairs, pairing one healthy donor with one patient. Taken from the germline V gene, the CDR1 and CDR2 loops are SGHVS and FNYEAQ. Trimming at the junction amounts to 5 bases on V and 2 bases on J, and the germline ends lie 9 bases apart. Including the terminal cysteine and phenylalanine, the CDR3 comprises 13 residues. CDR3 DNA only is kept here, 39 bases in frame from base 1. Here is what the overall study found, with its caveats: PCR might favor shorter templates, but patient and control samples were amplified and corrected together, so any skew would affect both groups equally. HLA sub-analyses involved small numbers of individuals, so any influence of HLA type on TCRB rearrangement remained unresolved. Fewer insertions and more nucleotide deletions at VDJ recombination sites were observed in patients with type 1 diabetes, implying thymic rearrangement abnormalities. In all four CD4+ subsets, TCRB CDR3 length was moderately but significantly shorter in type 1 diabetes patients. Sequencing cDNA rather than genomic DNA could over-represent highly expressing activated cells, although activation and CD3 levels did not differ between groups. The naive, central memory and regulatory TCRB repertoires appeared to resemble one another more closely among patients than among healthy donors.

The chain joins TRBV7-6 to TRBJ2-5; the best D guess is TRBD2, with 6 bases matching. The TCR was taken from a man between 18 and 35 years old with type 1 diabetes. The sample comprised naive CD4+ T cells from blood. The meaning of the sample's cell subset or site label: true naive CD4+ T cells. In nucleotide form, the sequence is TGTGCCAGCAGCCTAAGCGGGCAAGAGACCCAGTACTTC. Its translation reads: CASSLSGQETQYF.